Below are 17 T cell receptor beta chains sequenced from a single sample in a study of response to subunit inactivated influenza vaccine. Each CDR3 protein is one row after TCRdb ran MiXCR on the RT-PCR reads. Of about 650,000 distinct CDR3 sequences detected, 12% to 15% appear once; the ten largest clones hold approximately 7.6%. The material sequenced was PBMCs from blood, taken 14 to 15 days before vaccination. These receptors were obtained from a man aged 50 to 59 who received an inactivated influenza vaccine.

Many counts were recorded for this clonotype. V gene TRBV12-3 or TRBV12-4 combines with J gene TRBJ2-1; 14 bases fit TRBD2. CDR3 length equals 16 residues. V lost 6 bases and J lost 4; bases outside the gene matches: 5. CDR3 in amino acids: CASRKGLAGVYNEQFF. In DNA form, the CDR3 reads TGTGCCAGCAGAAAGGGACTAGCGGGGGTTTACAATGAGCAGTTCTTC.

This clonotype was counted a few times. The chain links TRBV30 to TRBJ1-5; D remains unclear. Germline V lookup: CDR1 GTSNPN, CDR2 SVGIG (reference sequence). V shed 0 bases and J shed 2 bases, with 5 bases lying between them. There are 13 residues in the CDR3. The CDR3 DNA is TGTGCCTGGAGTGTATGGGGCAATCAGCCCCAGCATTTT. Translation gives CAWSVWGNQPQHF.

DNA for the CDR3: TGTGCCAGCAAAAGGGACTACTCCTACGAGCAGTACTTC. Amino acids: CASKRDYSYEQYF. The V and J genes are TRBV28 and TRBJ2-7; 7 bases agree with TRBD2. Germline trimming cut 7 bases from V and 0 bases from J; bases unmatched to any gene: 3. CDR1 is MDHEN, CDR2 SYDVKM, per germline. CDR3 length: 13 residues. The full variable domain, in which reference TRBV28 and TRBJ2-7 provide the parts outside the CDR3, is DVKVTQSSRYLVKRTGEKVFLECVQDMDHENMFWYRQDPGLGLRLIYFSYDVKMKEKGDIPEGYSVSREKKERFSLILESASTNQTSMYLCASKRDYSYEQYFGPGTRLTVT.

The chain combines TRBV7-9 with TRBJ2-7, with 12 bases identical to TRBD2. CDR1 is SEHNR and CDR2 is FQNEAQ in the germline V gene (reference sequence). V shed 5 bases and J 6 bases; nucleotides not matched to a gene: 5. The CDR3 is 14 amino acids. CDR3 sequence: CASSHGLAGTEQYF. In nucleotides, the CDR3 is TGTGCCAGCAGCCACGGACTAGCGGGGACCGAGCAGTACTTC.

This clonotype has only a few counts. J is TRBJ1-2 and V is TRBV20-1; D might be TRBD1 (5 bases). Trimming removed 5 bases at V and 3 bases at J, with 13 bases between. CDR1 is DFQATT and CDR2 is SNEGSKA in the germline V gene (reference sequence). This CDR3 is 13 amino acids long. In nucleotides, the CDR3 is TGCAGTGCTGAAGGGGCAGGAGACTATGGCTACACCTTC. Translated: CSAEGAGDYGYTF.

This clonotype has a handful of counts. The chain combines TRBV4-1 with TRBJ2-2, with 8 bases fitting TRBD2. The CDR3 spans 18 residues. V gave up 0 bases and J gave up 1 base; unmatched junction bases: 7. Looked up from germline, CDR1 is MGHRA and CDR2 is YSYEKL. Here the CDR3 DNA reads TGCGCCAGCAGCCAAGATTTCCTGGGACTAGAGAACACCGGGGAGCTGTTTTTT. This translates into CASSQDFLGLENTGELFF.

This clonotype has just a few counts. The chain has TRBV25-1 and TRBJ2-1; tentatively, D is TRBD1 (6 bases). V gave up 5 bases and J gave up 4 bases, with 15 bases separating them. This CDR3 is built from 15 residues. CDR1 and CDR2 (germline): MGHDK, SYGVNS. CDR3 residues: CASSFGKGVYNEQFF. The CDR3 DNA sequence: TGTGCCAGCAGTTTTGGGAAGGGGGTTTACAATGAGCAGTTCTTC.

This clonotype was seen only a few times. The chain joins TRBV12-3 or TRBV12-4 to TRBJ1-4; D gene unclear. This CDR3 spans 12 amino acids. The V end was cut by 5 bases, the J end by 8 bases, with 9 bases between. The DNA for the CDR3 is TGTGCCAGCAGTCCAGGACCCGAAAAACTGTTTTTT. It encodes CASSPGPEKLFF.

The V and J genes are TRBV5-1 and TRBJ1-2; 7 bases align to TRBD1. The CDR3 runs 16 residues. After removal of 1 base from V and 0 bases from J, the junction contained 6 bases not matched to a gene. CDR1 and CDR2 (germline): SGHRS, YFSETQ. The CDR3: CASSLTGDSANYGYTF. CDR3 DNA: TGCGCCAGCAGCTTGACAGGGGATTCGGCTAACTATGGCTACACCTTC.

V is TRBV27 and J is TRBJ1-5; 9 nucleotides match TRBD1. V lost 0 bases and J lost 7; bases outside the gene matches: 10. CDR1 is MNHEY and CDR2 is SMNVEV in the germline V gene (reference sequence). This CDR3 is 17 amino acids long. CDR3 bases: TGTGCCAGCAGTTTATCCTGGACAGGGGCTTCTCACCAGCCCCAGCATTTT. It encodes CASSLSWTGASHQPQHF.

The chain recombines TRBV30 with TRBJ1-5; D is unresolved. The CDR3 has 14 residues. CDR1 is GTSNPN, CDR2 SVGIG, per germline (reference sequence). V lost 2 bases to trimming and J lost 4 bases, with 12 bases between them. Here the CDR3 DNA reads TGTGCCTGGAGTACCGGTTTTAGGAATCAGCCCCAGCATTTT. Amino acids: CAWSTGFRNQPQHF.

This clonotype has only a few counts. The chain employs TRBV30 and TRBJ2-7; no reliable D call. V lost 0 bases and J lost 7, with 13 bases in between. CDR1 GTSNPN and CDR2 SVGIG come from the germline V gene (reference sequence). The CDR3 contains 13 residues. The CDR3 DNA follows: TGTGCCTGGAGTGTACTAACGGCCCGAGAGCAGTACTTC. Its translation: CAWSVLTAREQYF.

J is TRBJ1-1 and V is TRBV28; TRBD1 matches at 9 bases. The CDR3 consists of 14 residues. Trimming took 9 bases from V and 6 from J; bases not matched to a gene: 11. Germline V lookup: CDR1 MDHEN, CDR2 SYDVKM. CDR3 bases: TGTGCCAGTGGAACTGGGACAGGGAAGGCTGAAGCTTTCTTT. The encoded protein is CASGTGTGKAEAFF.

The table lists this clonotype with many counts. The chain recombines TRBV6-5 with TRBJ2-1, with 7 bases matching TRBD2. This CDR3 is built from 17 residues. Trimming removed 4 bases from V and 2 bases from J; junction bases left unmatched: 11. CDR1 and CDR2 (germline): MNHEY, SVGAGI. The CDR3 nucleotides are TGTGCCAGCAGTTGGCTAGCGGTACCGTTGCCCTACAATGAGCAGTTCTTC. This gives the protein CASSWLAVPLPYNEQFF.

This clonotype was seen only a few times. The rearrangement uses TRBV18 and TRBJ2-7; 8 nucleotides match TRBD2. The CDR3 consists of 15 residues. Per the germline V gene, CDR1 is KGHSH and CDR2 is LQKENI. The V segment lost 3 bases and the J segment 1 base; nucleotides outside the gene matches: 5. CDR3 protein: CASSPDRGRSYEQYF. CDR3 bases: TGTGCCAGCTCACCTGACCGCGGGAGGTCCTACGAGCAGTACTTC.

This clonotype occurred many times. The genes are TRBV4-3 and TRBJ1-2; D gene ambiguous. Germline CDR1 and CDR2: LGHNA and YSLEER. V was pared by 1 base and J by 6 bases, with 12 bases between. The CDR3 runs to 14 residues. The CDR3 protein is CASSQGPSENGYTF. The CDR3 nucleotides are TGCGCCAGCAGCCAAGGTCCCTCTGAGAATGGCTACACCTTC.

In this sample, this clonotype turned up many times. The chain carries TRBV11-1 and TRBJ2-6; 15 positions match TRBD2. This CDR3 has 20 residues. Germline lookup yields CDR1 SGHAT and CDR2 FQDESV (reference sequence). The junction had 8 bases not matched to a gene; V was cut back by 5 bases and J by 0 bases. The CDR3 nucleotides read TGTGCCAGCAGCACTGGACTAGCGGGAGGGCCAGGCTCTGGGGCCAACGTCCTGACTTTC. As protein: CASSTGLAGGPGSGANVLTF.